Each of the 28 T cell receptor beta chains below was sequenced from the same sample in a study of cytomegalovirus exposure and HLA in healthy donors. 13 Jbeta primers and 60 Vbeta primers were used for the PCR. Using immunoSEQ multiplex PCR, the repertoire was profiled, and TCRdb retains in-frame clones only, with some absent. The table includes fewer than 90,000 clones, around three quarters detected once. The sample taken for sequencing was PBMCs. The receptors shown here come from a male donor in good health and CMV-seronegative.

This clone was seen just once. This chain connects TRBV4-1 to TRBJ1-2, with TRBD1 as a possible D gene (6 bases). The CDR3 sequence is 15 residues long. V lost 4 bases and J 6 bases, leaving 18 bases between the germline ends. CDR1 MGHRA and CDR2 YSYEKL come from the germline V gene. The CDR3 nucleotides read TGCGCCAGCAGCCTCCCGGACAGTAAGATCCATGGCTACACCTTC. It is translated as CASSLPDSKIHGYTF.

This rearrangement joins TRBV5-1 to TRBJ2-5; 8 positions agree with TRBD1. The CDR3 is 16 amino acids. V dropped 0 bases and J dropped 0; count of bases not matched to a gene: 4. The germline V gene encodes CDR1 SGHRS and CDR2 YFSETQ. The CDR3 coding sequence is TGCGCCAGCAGCTTGGGGGACAGGACCTACCAAGAGACCCAGTACTTC. It specifies CASSLGDRTYQETQYF.

V usage is TRBV9 and J usage is TRBJ1-5; 8 nucleotides agree with TRBD1. The germline V gene encodes CDR1 SGDLS and CDR2 YYNGEE. V was clipped by 7 bases and J by 3 bases; unmatched bases: 6. The CDR3 is 14 amino acids. Here the CDR3 DNA reads TGTGCCAGCGGGCGGGGACAGGACAATCAGCCCCAGCATTTT. Protein sequence: CASGRGQDNQPQHF. Combining the CDR3 with reference TRBV9 and TRBJ1-5 gives the whole variable domain DSGVTQTPKHLITATGQRVTLRCSPRSGDLSVYWYQQSLDQGLQFLIQYYNGEERAKGNILERFSAQQFPDLHSELNLSSLELGDSALYFCASGRGQDNQPQHFGDGTRLSIL.

This clone has only a few counts. The J gene is TRBJ1-2, the V gene TRBV29-1; 9 nucleotides align to TRBD1. Germline assignment: CDR1 SQVTM and CDR2 ANQGSEA. The CDR3 is 12 amino acids. The V segment lost 6 bases and the J segment 8 bases; nucleotides outside the gene matches: 7. DNA for the CDR3: TGCAGCGTAGAACAGGGGGCTAACGGCTACACCTTC. Translating it yields CSVEQGANGYTF.

DNA of the CDR3: TGTGCCAGCAGCGTAGGGGAGGCAGCGGGGGGGCGTCGGGAAAAACTGTTTTTT. Its translation is CASSVGEAAGGRREKLFF. This rearrangement joins TRBV9 to TRBJ1-4, with D possibly being TRBD1 (6 bases). CDR3 length: 18 residues. V gave up 0 bases and J gave up 8 bases, with 23 bases separating them. The germline V gene encodes CDR1 SGDLS and CDR2 YYNGEE.

This chain links TRBV2 with TRBJ2-5; D not certain. The CDR3 has 12 amino acids. Trimming stripped 2 bases from V and 13 bases from J, with 14 bases between. Germline CDR1 is SNHLY and CDR2 is FYNNEI. Here the CDR3 reads CASSESGFGGYF. The CDR3 region has the DNA TGTGCCAGCAGTGAATCCGGGTTCGGTGGGTACTTC. Full variable domain (outside the CDR3, taken from reference TRBV2 and TRBJ2-5): EPEVTQTPSHQVTQMGQEVILRCVPISNHLYFYWYRQILGQKVEFLVSFYNNEISEKSEIFDDQFSVERPDGSNFTLKIRSTKLEDSAMYFCASSESGFGGYFGPGTRLLVL.

The CDR3 nucleotides are TGCGCCAGCAGCCCGCGAAGACAGCTAAATACTGAAGCTTTCTTT. It is translated as CASSPRRQLNTEAFF. V and J are TRBV5-1 and TRBJ1-1, with a possible D match to TRBD1 (5 bases). The V gene's germline CDR1 is SGHRS and CDR2 YFSETQ. CDR3 length: 15 residues. V shed 4 bases and J shed 5 bases, with 18 bases lying between them.

The genes are TRBV5-4 and TRBJ2-3; 12 bases align to TRBD2. Germline CDR1 reads SGHNT; CDR2 reads YYREEE (reference sequence). The length of the CDR3 is 16 residues. V lost 0 bases, J lost 14 bases, and 13 bases stayed unmatched. This CDR3 reads CASSLVRLAGAQARYF. The CDR3 DNA is TGTGCCAGCAGCTTGGTCCGACTAGCGGGGGCCCAAGCGCGGTATTTT.

On this clone: The junction differs from germline at one of its ends, possibly a read error. The gene calls are TRBV11-2 and TRBJ1-4; TRBD1 agrees at 7 bases. The germline V gene encodes CDR1 SGHAT and CDR2 FQNNGV. CDR3 length: 12 residues. The CDR3 DNA is TGTGCCAGCAGCCGGAATCCGGGGACAGAATGTTTT. It yields the protein CASSRNPGTECF.

This clone has only a few counts. This sequence joins TRBV16 and TRBJ1-2; D unresolved. V lost 0 bases and J 6 bases, leaving 11 bases between the germline ends. The CDR3 totals 14 residues. Germline V gene sequence: CDR1 KGHSY, CDR2 FQNENV. The chain's CDR3 is CASSQSAEGHGYTF. The DNA for the CDR3 is TGTGCCAGCAGCCAATCCGCAGAGGGTCATGGCTACACCTTC. The full variable domain, in which reference TRBV16 and TRBJ1-2 provide the parts outside the CDR3, is GEEVAQTPKHLVRGEGQKAKLYCAPIKGHSYVFWYQQVLKNEFKFLISFQNENVFDETGMPKERFSAKCLPNSPCSLEIQATKLEDSAVYFCASSQSAEGHGYTFGSGTRLTVV.

The chain uses TRBV28 and TRBJ2-7, with 8 bases lining up with TRBD2. The CDR3 length is 17 residues. Germline V gene data show CDR1 as MDHEN and CDR2 as SYDVKM. Trimming removed 3 bases from V and 1 base from J; junction bases left unmatched: 11. The CDR3 DNA reads TGTGCCAGCAGTTTTCTGGCTAGCGGGTCTGGGTCCTACGAGCAGTACTTC. Protein: CASSFLASGSGSYEQYF.

The chain couples TRBV5-6 to TRBJ1-2; weak D call: TRBD1 (6 bases). Germline V gene sequence: CDR1 SGHDT, CDR2 YYEEEE. The V end was cut by 4 bases, the J end by 4 bases, with 29 bases between. The CDR3 loop spans 19 amino acids. The CDR3 spells CASSPWLQGPILESYGYTF. The CDR3 DNA reads as TGTGCCAGCAGCCCTTGGTTGCAGGGGCCCATCTTGGAGAGCTATGGCTACACCTTC.

The chain employs TRBV5-6 and TRBJ1-3; TRBD1 matches 9 bases. Trimming took 0 bases from V and 4 from J; bases not matched to a gene: 5. The CDR3 totals 16 residues. Germline V gene sequence: CDR1 SGHDT, CDR2 YYEEEE. The CDR3 loop reads CASSLGTGVSGNTIYF. CDR3 DNA: TGTGCCAGCAGCTTGGGGACAGGGGTCTCGGGAAACACCATATATTTT.

The genes are TRBV28 and TRBJ1-4, with D possibly being TRBD1 (6 bases). Trimming removed 2 bases at V and 11 bases at J, with 18 bases between. The CDR3 spans 15 residues. Germline V gene lookup returns CDR1 MDHEN and CDR2 SYDVKM. The CDR3 DNA is TGTGCCAGCAGTTTAAATGACAGGCTTTCGGGGAAACTGTTTTTT. Protein: CASSLNDRLSGKLFF.

V gene TRBV2 combines with J gene TRBJ2-7, with TRBD1 identical over 8 bases. Germline V lookup: CDR1 SNHLY, CDR2 FYNNEI. This CDR3 is built from 14 residues. The ends lost 6 bases at V and 6 bases at J; junction bases unmatched: 10. The CDR3 DNA reads TGTGCCAGCAGGGTGGACAGGGTAGTTAGCGAGCAGTACTTC. The encoded protein is CASRVDRVVSEQYF.

The chain has TRBV6-5 and TRBJ2-3, with D hard to call. V lost 6 bases and J lost 3, with 13 bases in between. The CDR3 runs to 14 residues. Germline loops: CDR1 MNHEY, CDR2 SVGAGI. CDR3 region: CASSGSTWTDTQYF. As DNA, the CDR3 is TGTGCCAGCAGCGGGTCGACCTGGACAGATACGCAGTATTTT.

The rearrangement links TRBV28 to TRBJ1-4; the D gene is possibly TRBD1 (5 bases). Per the germline V gene, CDR1 is MDHEN and CDR2 is SYDVKM. The CDR3 is 11 amino acids. Trimming removed 8 bases at V and 6 bases at J, with 7 bases between. The CDR3 coding sequence is TGTGCCAGCGGACAATATGAAAAACTGTTTTTT. Its translation is CASGQYEKLFF.

V gene TRBV6-5 combines with J gene TRBJ1-5; 9 nucleotides agree with TRBD1. This CDR3 is built from 15 residues. Germline loops: CDR1 MNHEY, CDR2 SVGAGI. J lost 11 bases, V lost 0 bases, and 8 bases had no gene match. Here the CDR3 reads CASSYSGTGRESQHF. As DNA, the CDR3 is TGTGCCAGCAGTTACTCCGGGACAGGGAGAGAATCCCAGCATTTT.

This rearrangement joins TRBV28 to TRBJ2-7; D possibly corresponds to TRBD2 (7 bases). V dropped 3 bases and J dropped 5 bases, with 14 bases sitting between them. Germline CDR1 and CDR2: MDHEN and SYDVKM. This CDR3 contains 14 residues. In nucleotides, the CDR3 is TGTGCCAGCAGTTTCCACGGGGGGCGGAACGAGCAGTACTTC. Translating gives CASSFHGGRNEQYF.

The V and J genes are TRBV6-6 and TRBJ1-1; a possible D gene is TRBD1 (6 bases). This CDR3 has 14 residues. The V and J ends lost 6 bases and 0 bases respectively, with 11 bases between them. From germline, CDR1 is MNHNY and CDR2 SVGAGI (reference sequence). DNA of the CDR3: TGTGCCAGCAGGGTTCCAGGGGTGAACACTGAAGCTTTCTTT. It translates to CASRVPGVNTEAFF.

This chain uses TRBV13 with TRBJ1-6; no clear D. This CDR3 contains 17 residues. Germline values: CDR1 PRHDT, CDR2 FYEKMQ (reference sequence). The ends were cut back, 2 bases at V and 9 bases at J, with 20 bases in the middle. The CDR3 loop is CASSLSGTEGWSSPLHF. The CDR3 DNA is TGTGCCAGCAGCTTATCGGGTACGGAGGGTTGGAGTTCACCCCTCCACTTT.

V and J are TRBV5-8 and TRBJ2-7; a weak D match, TRBD2 (6 bases). Looked up from germline, CDR1 is SGHTS and CDR2 is YDEGEE. The V gene lost 3 bases and the J gene lost 5 bases, with 18 bases spanning the gap. CDR3 length: 15 amino acids. The CDR3 DNA reads TGTGCCAGCAGCTGGGGGAATAGCGGAGGGGACGAGCAGTACTTC. This gives the protein CASSWGNSGGDEQYF. The complete variable domain, with remaining parts taken from reference TRBV5-8 and TRBJ2-7, reads EAGVTQSPTHLIKTRGQQATLRCSPISGHTSVYWYQQALGLGLQFLLWYDEGEERNRGNFPPRFSGRQFPNYSSELNVNALELEDSALYLCASSWGNSGGDEQYFGPGTRLTVT.

The J gene is TRBJ2-2, the V gene TRBV5-3, with 13 bases identical to TRBD2. TRBV5-3 is annotated as an ORF whose role is uncertain. This CDR3 has 19 residues. The V and J ends lost 1 base and 4 bases, in that order; junction bases with no gene match: 10. In DNA form, the CDR3 reads TGTGCCAGAAGCTTGTTCCTACTAGCGGGGGGGCCGACCACCGGGGAGCTGTTTTTT. It translates to CARSLFLLAGGPTTGELFF.

The V and J genes are TRBV28 and TRBJ2-1; 13 bases line up with TRBD2. The V gene end was trimmed by 0 bases and the J gene end by 4 bases; junction bases not matched to a gene: 3. This CDR3 region has 17 residues. CDR1 is MDHEN and CDR2 is SYDVKM in the germline V gene. The CDR3 region has the DNA TGTGCCAGCAGTTTATGGGGGGGACTAGCGGGGTACAATGAGCAGTTCTTC. Encoded protein: CASSLWGGLAGYNEQFF.

The genes are TRBV5-1 and TRBJ1-1; D is unclear. Trimming pared 3 bases from V and 1 base from J, leaving 7 bases between. Per the germline V gene, CDR1 is SGHRS and CDR2 is YFSETQ. The CDR3 consists of 13 residues. The CDR3, as DNA: TGCGCCAGCAGCTCTGTTCCGAACACTGAAGCTTTCTTT. Amino acid sequence: CASSSVPNTEAFF.

Of note for this clone: Compared with germline, one end of the junction differs, possibly owing to a read error. The CDR3 spells CASARDRGNSPLYF. CDR3 DNA sequence: TGCGCCAGCGCCAGGGACAGGGGGAACTCACCCCTCTACTTT. This chain joins TRBV5-1 and TRBJ1-6; 11 bases match TRBD1. CDR3 length equals 14 residues. Germline V lookup: CDR1 SGHRS, CDR2 YFSETQ. The entire variable domain, with the rest obtained from reference TRBV5-1 and TRBJ1-6, is as follows: KAGVTQTPRYLIKTRGQQVTLSCSPISGHRSVSWYQQTPGQGLQFLFEYFSETQRNKGNFPGRFSGRQFSNSRSEMNVSTLELGDSALYLCASARDRGNSPLYFGNGTRLTVT.

The chain carries TRBV10-3 and TRBJ2-7; D possibly corresponds to TRBD2 (5 bases). Germline lookup yields CDR1 ENHRY and CDR2 SYGVKD. V lost 4 bases and J 5 bases, leaving 12 bases between the germline ends. The CDR3 consists of 13 residues. The CDR3 sequence: CAISGRTDDEQYF. The CDR3 region has the DNA TGTGCCATCAGTGGGAGGACGGACGACGAGCAGTACTTC.

V usage is TRBV5-4 and J usage is TRBJ2-7, with D tentatively TRBD2 (5 bases). Germline CDR1 is SGHNT and CDR2 is YYREEE (reference sequence). V lost 4 bases to trimming and J lost 3 bases, with 14 bases between them. The CDR3 runs to 14 residues. The CDR3 loop is CASSRSGAFYEQYF. The CDR3, as DNA: TGTGCCAGCAGCCGAAGCGGAGCATTCTACGAGCAGTACTTC.